One sample yielded the 2 T cell receptor beta chains listed below, sequenced in a study of blood T cell repertoires in COVID-19. Assay: immunoSEQ multiplex PCR; the TCRdb copy retains only in-frame clones and omits some. The data contain some 520,000 clones, roughly 89% of them seen just once; the ten biggest clones take up 0.75% to 0.9%. Sequencing was performed on peripheral blood. All receptors derive from a man younger than 35 with COVID-19, enrolled during active disease.

The chain couples TRBV6-2 or TRBV6-3 to TRBJ1-2; 7 bases align to TRBD1. CDR3 length: 15 residues. In germline, CDR1 is MNHEY, CDR2 SVGEGT. The ends lost 2 bases at V and 4 bases at J; junction bases unmatched: 7. The CDR3 DNA is TGTGCCAGCAGTTACCCCGAGGGGGCCAGCTATGGCTACACCTTC. This gives the protein CASSYPEGASYGYTF.

This sequence joins TRBV2 and TRBJ1-5, with a tentative D call TRBD1 (5 bases). V lost 7 bases and J 7 bases, leaving 14 bases between the germline ends. Germline loops: CDR1 SNHLY, CDR2 FYNNEI. The CDR3 runs 13 residues. The CDR3 region is CASNGGGDQPQHF. CDR3 in DNA: TGTGCCAGCAACGGAGGAGGGGACCAGCCCCAGCATTTT.